This TCR beta chain was identified in a study of CD4 T cells in relation to SARS-CoV-2 and coronaviruses. For the study at large: Convalescent patients had median age 38.5 years, range roughly 21 to 75.

Here immunoSEQ multiplex PCR was the method, and the copy in TCRdb shows in-frame clones only, minus some. The top ten clones hold less than 4% of a sample with about 37,000 clones, approximately 85% of them seen once. The CDR3 has 13 residues. CDR1 is SQVTM, CDR2 ANQGSEA, per germline. Between the trimmed V and J ends, which lost 4 bases and 5 bases, there was a span of 9 bases. General study findings and limits: According to naive versus memory sequencing, detected responses are memory recall, not newly primed.

Naive and memory CD4+ T cells were separated from cryopreserved PBMCs. Details on this clone: Antigen: not known.

Sequencing was done on a sample of memory CD4+ T cells from PBMCs. The chain joins TRBV29-1 to TRBJ1-6; the D is unclear. The TCR was taken from an adult with COVID-19. CDR3 sequence reads: CSVAQDNNSPLHF. As DNA, the CDR3 is TGCAGCGTTGCACAAGACAATAATTCACCCCTCCACTTT.